This section outlines one T cell receptor (beta chain) sequence together with its context. Looked up from germline, CDR1 is MGHRA and CDR2 is YSYEKL. V dropped 4 bases and J dropped 6 bases, with 13 bases sitting between them. CDR3 size: 13 residues. This specimen comes from a study of T-cell memory formation after mild COVID-19. TCRdb reanalysed the 5' RACE reads using MiXCR and keeps one entry per CDR3 protein. This table has 350,000 to 400,000 distinct CDR3 sequences, over 13% appearing once. V gene TRBV4-1 combines with J gene TRBJ2-7; perhaps D is TRBD1 or TRBD2 (6 bases each). The clonotype comes from a man between 18 and 29 years old who had mild COVID-19 (a few samples of this study predate the infection). Cell type and time point are not known. The sequenced sample consisted of PBMCs or a T cell subset sorted from them (not recorded which). CDR3 in DNA: TGCGCCAGCAGCCCCGAGGGGGGTCGCGAGCAGTACTTC. It is translated as CASSPEGGREQYF.